The 30 T cell receptor beta chains listed next were all sequenced from one sample in a study of blood T cell repertoires in COVID-19. The repertoire was sequenced with immunoSEQ multiplex PCR; TCRdb's copy has only in-frame clones and lacks some. The sample has a few hundred thousand clones, 75% to 90% seen once; the top ten hold about 7.1%. Sequenced sample: peripheral blood. These receptors came from an older woman with COVID-19, enrolled during active disease.

This chain connects TRBV4-1 to TRBJ1-4; D not certain. This CDR3 is built from 16 residues. Germline V gene data show CDR1 as MGHRA and CDR2 as YSYEKL. The V and J ends lost 5 bases and 0 bases respectively, with 13 bases between them. The CDR3 region has the DNA TGCGCCAGCAGCGCCAGCGGTTTTGCAACTAATGAAAAACTGTTTTTT. Translated, it gives CASSASGFATNEKLFF.

The V and J genes are TRBV5-4 and TRBJ2-2, with TRBD2 identical over 7 bases. V lost 2 bases, J lost 2 bases, and 3 bases stayed unmatched. This CDR3 spans 15 amino acids. Germline V gives CDR1 SGHNT, CDR2 YYREEE (reference sequence). The CDR3 DNA reads as TGTGCCAGCAGCTTAAGACTAGCTAACACCGGGGAGCTGTTTTTT. Amino acid sequence: CASSLRLANTGELFF.

The chain joins TRBV5-1 to TRBJ2-2, with D possibly TRBD2 on 7 matching bases. This CDR3 region has 15 residues. V lost 1 base and J 4 bases, leaving 11 bases between the germline ends. Germline CDR1 and CDR2: SGHRS and YFSETQ. This chain's CDR3 is CASSLHGGRTGELFF. The CDR3 region has the DNA TGCGCCAGCAGCTTGCACGGGGGGCGCACCGGGGAGCTGTTTTTT.

CDR3 amino acids: CASSFYVAGGWDTQYF. For the CDR3, the DNA is TGTGCCAGCAGCTTTTACGTAGCGGGGGGCTGGGATACGCAGTATTTT. The chain joins TRBV7-6 to TRBJ2-3; TRBD2 matches at 10 bases. Germline V gene lookup returns CDR1 SGHVS and CDR2 FNYEAQ. J gave up 6 bases and V 3 bases, and 9 bases lay outside the gene matches. This CDR3 region has 16 residues.

CDR3 DNA: TGCGCCAGCAGCACCGGACAGGGAAGTACTGGAAACACCATATATTTT. The encoded protein is CASSTGQGSTGNTIYF. The V and J genes are TRBV5-1 and TRBJ1-3, with 8 bases lining up with TRBD1. The germline V gene encodes CDR1 SGHRS and CDR2 YFSETQ. Trimming removed 4 bases from V and 2 bases from J; junction bases left unmatched: 8. CDR3 length equals 16 residues.

The V and J genes are TRBV6-5 and TRBJ1-2; D is unresolved. Trimming removed 0 bases at V and 4 bases at J, with 9 bases between. This CDR3 contains 14 residues. Germline assignment: CDR1 MNHEY and CDR2 SVGAGI. The CDR3: CASSYSMHFYGYTF. DNA for the CDR3: TGTGCCAGCAGTTACTCGATGCACTTCTATGGCTACACCTTC.

This rearrangement joins TRBV29-1 to TRBJ2-7; 9 positions match TRBD1. The CDR3 covers 15 residues. Germline V gene lookup returns CDR1 SQVTM and CDR2 ANQGSEA. Unmatched junction bases numbered 9, after V lost 5 bases and J lost 1 base. CDR3: CSVRLTGGVSYEQYF. The CDR3 DNA reads as TGCAGCGTTCGACTAACAGGGGGCGTGTCCTACGAGCAGTACTTC.

This chain joins TRBV19 and TRBJ2-7; D perhaps matches TRBD1 (6 bases). CDR3 size: 14 residues. Germline V gene data show CDR1 as LNHDA and CDR2 as SQIVND (reference sequence). The ends were cut back, 0 bases at V and 6 bases at J, with 12 bases in the middle. The CDR3 region is CASSIDVRGGEQYF. As DNA, the CDR3 is TGTGCCAGTAGTATAGACGTCAGGGGTGGCGAGCAGTACTTC.

This clone appeared once. This sequence joins TRBV23-1 and TRBJ2-7, with 8 bases that match TRBD2. TRBV23-1 is flagged as an ORF with uncertain function. This CDR3 region has 16 residues. Losses at the gene ends were 7 bases for V and 2 bases for J; bases not matched to a gene: 13. CDR3 protein: CASKVVAGGKTYEQYF. The CDR3 DNA is TGCGCCAGCAAGGTCGTGGCGGGGGGTAAAACCTACGAGCAGTACTTC.

Notes on this clone: The sample has other DNA sequences that encode this CDR3 too. This rearrangement joins TRBV19 to TRBJ2-7; no definite D call. Trimming stripped 4 bases from V and 3 bases from J, with 4 bases between. The CDR3 is 11 amino acids. Germline CDR1 is LNHDA and CDR2 is SQIVND (reference sequence). The CDR3 DNA sequence: TGTGCCAGTAGTAACAGCTACGAGCAGTACTTC. Amino acids: CASSNSYEQYF.

This clone was seen only once. The J gene is TRBJ1-2, the V gene TRBV29-1; D possibly corresponds to TRBD1 (6 bases). Trimming left V 4 bases short and J 7 bases short, with 13 bases between. CDR1 SQVTM and CDR2 ANQGSEA come from the germline V gene. CDR3 size: 12 residues. As DNA, the CDR3 is TGCAGCGTTGGGGACAACGCTGGTGGCTACACCTTC. This encodes CSVGDNAGGYTF.

This chain joins TRBV9 and TRBJ2-7; 7 bases align to TRBD2. The J segment lost 2 bases and the V segment lost 4 bases, leaving 18 bases of the junction unmatched. Germline CDR1 and CDR2: SGDLS and YYNGEE. The CDR3 is made up of 18 amino acids. CDR3 sequence (DNA): TGTGCCAGCAGCCCTTCCATCGGGAGGAAAGGCCCGACCTACGAGCAGTACTTC. Amino acid sequence: CASSPSIGRKGPTYEQYF.

The chain recombines TRBV4-3 with TRBJ2-7; D might be TRBD1 (6 bases). The germline V gene encodes CDR1 LGHNA and CDR2 YSLEER. Trimming removed 1 base from V and 0 bases from J, with 19 bases in between. The CDR3 length is 18 residues. CDR3 protein: CASSQVWIQGPNSYEQYF. The CDR3 region has the DNA TGCGCCAGCAGCCAAGTGTGGATTCAGGGGCCAAACTCCTACGAGCAGTACTTC.

The chain combines TRBV5-4 with TRBJ2-7, with 8 positions matching TRBD1. CDR1 SGHNT and CDR2 YYREEE come from the germline V gene (reference sequence). The CDR3 is 15 residues long. The ends lost 4 bases at V and 6 bases at J; junction bases unmatched: 12. This chain's CDR3 is CASSAWDRPLSEQYF. The CDR3 nucleotides are TGTGCCAGCAGCGCTTGGGACAGGCCCTTGTCCGAGCAGTACTTC.

The chain is built from TRBV7-3 and TRBJ2-1; 7 nucleotides match TRBD1. V was clipped by 4 bases and J by 0 bases; unmatched bases: 6. From germline, CDR1 is SGHTA and CDR2 FQGTGA. The CDR3 sequence is 16 residues long. The CDR3 DNA is TGTGCCAGCAGCTACCAGGGGGTAAGCTCCTACAATGAGCAGTTCTTC. It is translated as CASSYQGVSSYNEQFF.

This sequence joins TRBV21-1 and TRBJ2-5; the D call TRBD1 from the table was never checked on the DNA. TRBV21-1 is a known pseudogene. There are 15 residues in the CDR3. The CDR3 DNA is TGTGCCAGCAGCAAATTCGGTGGCAGGGTAGAGACCCAGTACTTC. Translating gives CASSKFGGRVETQYF.

The rearrangement links TRBV5-4 to TRBJ2-7; 7 bases are a match to TRBD1. The CDR3 length is 12 residues. Losses at the gene ends were 3 bases for V and 5 bases for J; bases not matched to a gene: 2. The germline V gene encodes CDR1 SGHNT and CDR2 YYREEE (reference sequence). CDR3 nucleotides: TGTGCCAGCAGCTCGACAGGGAACGAGCAGTACTTC. This translates into CASSSTGNEQYF. Filled out from reference TRBV5-4 and TRBJ2-7, the complete variable domain reads ETGVTQSPTHLIKTRGQQVTLRCSSQSGHNTVSWYQQALGQGPQFIFQYYREEENGRGNFPPRFSGLQFPNYSSELNVNALELDDSALYLCASSSTGNEQYFGPGTRLTVT.

The chain couples TRBV7-6 to TRBJ2-7; 9 bases fit TRBD2. The CDR3 is 16 residues long. CDR1 is SGHVS, CDR2 FNYEAQ, per germline. Trimming took 1 base from V and 6 from J; bases not matched to a gene: 10. The CDR3: CASSLVGGGVSLEQYF. The CDR3 DNA follows: TGTGCCAGCAGCTTAGTGGGCGGGGGGGTCTCACTCGAGCAGTACTTC.

Here the CDR3 DNA reads TGTGCCAGCAGAGCTTTCAGCGGGGGGGCCAGCTCGAGGGAGCTGTTTTTT. Encoded protein: CASRAFSGGASSRELFF. This chain joins TRBV27 and TRBJ2-2; TRBD2 matches 10 bases. V lost 6 bases to trimming and J lost 9 bases; unmatched junction nucleotides: 16. Germline CDR1 and CDR2: MNHEY and SMNVEV (reference sequence). The CDR3 length is 17 residues.

This clone was observed once. The chain carries TRBV5-1 and TRBJ1-1; 10 nucleotides match TRBD1. CDR1 is SGHRS, CDR2 YFSETQ, per germline. The CDR3 is 14 amino acids. Trimming cost V 2 bases and J 4 bases; bases outside gene matches: 2. CDR3 nucleotide sequence: TGCGCCAGCAGCTTTCGGACAGGGGGCACTGAAGCTTTCTTT. Residues: CASSFRTGGTEAFF.

This chain links TRBV11-2 with TRBJ1-3, with 7 positions matching TRBD1. The germline V gene encodes CDR1 SGHAT and CDR2 FQNNGV. J gave up 5 bases and V 5 bases, and 6 bases lay outside the gene matches. The CDR3 covers 14 residues. The CDR3 spells CASSTGTARNTIYF. CDR3 DNA sequence: TGTGCCAGCAGCACCGGGACAGCCCGAAACACCATATATTTT.

A single count supports this clone. The rearrangement links TRBV27 to TRBJ2-3, with 10 bases fitting TRBD1. The CDR3 sequence is 16 residues long. Germline V gene data show CDR1 as MNHEY and CDR2 as SMNVEV (reference sequence). V shed 2 bases, J shed 6 bases, and the junction held 8 bases outside the gene matches. In DNA, the CDR3 is TGTGCCAGCAGTTTACCCGGGACAGGGGTTTCGGATACGCAGTATTTT. Its translation: CASSLPGTGVSDTQYF.

The chain couples TRBV10-3 to TRBJ1-1; TRBD1 might be the D (5 bases). V was clipped by 2 bases and J by 5 bases, with 12 bases between them. Germline V gene sequence: CDR1 ENHRY, CDR2 SYGVKD. The CDR3 runs 14 residues. The chain's CDR3 is CAISEPGLNTEAFF. DNA of the CDR3: TGTGCCATCAGTGAGCCAGGGCTAAATACTGAAGCTTTCTTT.

This sequence joins TRBV18 and TRBJ2-2; 10 bases match TRBD1. Germline CDR1 and CDR2: KGHSH and LQKENI. This CDR3 spans 16 amino acids. The V gene end was trimmed by 5 bases and the J gene end by 6 bases; junction bases not matched to a gene: 9. The DNA of the CDR3 is TGTGCCAGCTCATCCGGGACAGGGGCTGTGGCCGGGGAGCTGTTTTTT. This sequence encodes CASSSGTGAVAGELFF.

J is TRBJ1-3 and V is TRBV5-4; D is perhaps TRBD1 (5 bases). This CDR3 has 17 residues. CDR1 SGHNT and CDR2 YYREEE come from the germline V gene (reference sequence). V was cut by 0 bases and J by 1 base, with 14 bases left in between. The CDR3 protein is CASSLAGGVMSGNTIYF. In DNA, the CDR3 is TGTGCCAGCAGCTTGGCGGGGGGGGTGATGTCTGGAAACACCATATATTTT.

V gene TRBV11-2 combines with J gene TRBJ1-3; a weak D match, TRBD1 (5 bases). Per the germline V gene, CDR1 is SGHAT and CDR2 is FQNNGV. V was trimmed by 7 bases and J by 5 bases, leaving 24 bases between them. The length of the CDR3 is 17 residues. The CDR3 reads CASTPRRQGGRRNTIYF. The DNA of the CDR3 is TGTGCCAGCACCCCCCGGCGGCAGGGAGGAAGGAGAAACACCATATATTTT.

CDR3 amino acids: CASSQCLGRGPYGYTF. The DNA of the CDR3 is TGCGCCAGCAGTCAATGTCTAGGCAGGGGGCCCTATGGCTACACCTTC. This chain joins TRBV23-1 and TRBJ1-2, with 8 nucleotides matching TRBD1. TRBV23-1 is given ORF status, its function remaining uncertain. This CDR3 contains 16 residues. V gave up 1 base and J gave up 4 bases; unmatched junction bases: 8.

This rearrangement joins TRBV19 to TRBJ1-6, with D possibly matching TRBD1 (6 bases). Trimming cost V 5 bases and J 6 bases, with 14 bases left between them. CDR1 is LNHDA, CDR2 SQIVND, per germline (reference sequence). This CDR3 is built from 15 residues. The CDR3 protein is CASSPSGHFNSPLHF. The CDR3 bases are TGTGCCAGTAGTCCCTCGGGACACTTTAATTCACCCCTCCACTTT.

The rearrangement joins TRBV18 to TRBJ1-1; possibly TRBD1 for D (6 bases). This CDR3 contains 16 residues. V was clipped by 2 bases and J by 0 bases, with 13 bases between them. Germline CDR1 reads KGHSH; CDR2 reads LQKENI. The CDR3 region is CASSPSNGQLNTEAFF. The CDR3 DNA follows: TGTGCCAGCTCACCATCTAACGGACAGCTGAACACTGAAGCTTTCTTT.

This chain connects TRBV5-1 to TRBJ2-2; no clear D gene. V was clipped by 5 bases and J by 5 bases, with 13 bases between them. The germline V gene has CDR1 SGHRS and CDR2 YFSETQ. This CDR3 contains 14 residues. The CDR3 DNA is TGCGCCAGCAGTCCTTCCGTGTTGACCGGGGAGCTGTTTTTT. Translated: CASSPSVLTGELFF.